Below are 7 T cell receptor beta chains sequenced from a single sample in a study of shared clonotypes between healthy human individuals. Here immunoSEQ multiplex PCR was the method, and the copy in TCRdb shows in-frame clones only, minus some. The table shows millions of clones, with 85% to 95% occurring only once. CD8 cells regarded as naive lacked CD45RO, were positively chosen for CCR7, and omitted terminally differentiated effector memory CD45RA+ cells. The material sequenced was naive CD8+ T cells sorted from blood. These TCRs come from a man aged 18 to 29 in good health.

The V gene is TRBV30, the J gene TRBJ1-5, with 8 bases identical to TRBD1. This CDR3 has 15 residues. J was trimmed by 3 bases and V by 1 base; bases with no gene match: 5. The germline V gene has CDR1 GTSNPN and CDR2 SVGIG (reference sequence). The CDR3 DNA sequence: TGTGCCTGGAGTGACGGACAGGGCTACAATCAGCCCCAGCATTTT. Its protein is CAWSDGQGYNQPQHF.

This chain links TRBV19 with TRBJ2-5; D call uncertain. Trimming removed 1 base from V and 0 bases from J, with 3 bases in between. CDR1 and CDR2 (germline): LNHDA, SQIVND (reference sequence). The CDR3 loop spans 13 amino acids. The CDR3 coding sequence is TGTGCCAGTAGTATAGTCCACCAAGAGACCCAGTACTTC. This sequence encodes CASSIVHQETQYF.

Comments on this clone: Other DNA sequences from this sample encode an identical CDR3 as well. The rearrangement joins TRBV10-1 to TRBJ2-7; D might be TRBD2 (5 bases). V was pared by 0 bases and J by 4 bases, with 7 bases between. The CDR3 spans 13 residues. CDR1 is WNHNN and CDR2 is SYGVQD in the germline V gene (reference sequence). The CDR3 DNA follows: TGCGCCAGCAGTGAGTCGGGCGGGTACGAGCAGTACTTC. It translates to CASSESGGYEQYF.

This sequence joins TRBV6-5 and TRBJ2-7, with 7 bases matching TRBD1. Germline loops: CDR1 MNHEY, CDR2 SVGAGI. J was trimmed by 3 bases and V by 6 bases; bases with no gene match: 8. The CDR3 is made up of 14 amino acids. The CDR3 reads CASRPGTEDYEQYF. The CDR3 DNA follows: TGTGCCAGCAGACCCGGGACAGAAGACTACGAGCAGTACTTC.

The chain couples TRBV6-5 to TRBJ1-2; TRBD1 agrees at 7 bases. Trimming cost V 6 bases and J 7 bases; bases outside gene matches: 2. CDR3 size: 11 residues. Germline CDR1 is MNHEY and CDR2 is SVGAGI. CDR3 nucleotide sequence: TGTGCCAGCAGCACAGGGGTTGGCTACACCTTC. Its protein product is CASSTGVGYTF.

The rearrangement uses TRBV4-2 and TRBJ2-7; D unclear. Per the germline V gene, CDR1 is LGHNA and CDR2 is YNFKEQ. V lost 4 bases and J lost 1, with 8 bases in between. The CDR3 has 13 amino acids. CDR3 residues: CASSRVGSYEQYF. The CDR3, as DNA: TGTGCCAGCAGCCGCGTCGGTTCCTACGAGCAGTACTTC.

The gene calls are TRBV27 and TRBJ1-1; no reliable D call. The CDR3 totals 14 residues. Deletions cut 1 base from V and 5 bases from J, with 11 bases between. The germline V gene encodes CDR1 MNHEY and CDR2 SMNVEV (reference sequence). DNA for the CDR3: TGTGCCAGCAGTTTATTGGGTTTACGGACTGAAGCTTTCTTT. Translation gives CASSLLGLRTEAFF.